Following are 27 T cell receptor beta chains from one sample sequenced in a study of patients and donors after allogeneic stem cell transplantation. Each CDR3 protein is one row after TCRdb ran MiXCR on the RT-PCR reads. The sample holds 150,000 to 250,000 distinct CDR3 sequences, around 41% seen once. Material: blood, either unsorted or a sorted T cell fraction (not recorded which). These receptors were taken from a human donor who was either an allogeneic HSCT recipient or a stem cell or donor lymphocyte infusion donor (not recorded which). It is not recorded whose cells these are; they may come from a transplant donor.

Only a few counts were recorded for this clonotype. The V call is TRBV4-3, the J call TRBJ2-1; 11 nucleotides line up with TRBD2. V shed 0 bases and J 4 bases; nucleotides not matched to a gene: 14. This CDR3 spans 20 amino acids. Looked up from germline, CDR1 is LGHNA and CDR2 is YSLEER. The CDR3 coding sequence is TGCGCCAGCAGCCAAGATGGGCAGGGTTTTAGCGGGAGGGCTTACAATGAGCAGTTCTTC. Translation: CASSQDGQGFSGRAYNEQFF.

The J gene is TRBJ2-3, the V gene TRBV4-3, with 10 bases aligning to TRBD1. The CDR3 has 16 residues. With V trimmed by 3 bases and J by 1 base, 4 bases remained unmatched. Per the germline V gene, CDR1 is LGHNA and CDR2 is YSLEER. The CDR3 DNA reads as TGCGCCAGCAGCCACCGGACAGGGGGACGCACAGATACGCAGTATTTT. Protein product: CASSHRTGGRTDTQYF.

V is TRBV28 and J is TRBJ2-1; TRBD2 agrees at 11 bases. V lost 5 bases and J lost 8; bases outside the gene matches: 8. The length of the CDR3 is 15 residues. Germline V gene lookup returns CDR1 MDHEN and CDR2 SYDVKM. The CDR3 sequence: CASSPLAGVTYEQFF. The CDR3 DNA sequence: TGTGCCAGCAGTCCACTAGCGGGAGTGACTTATGAGCAGTTCTTC.

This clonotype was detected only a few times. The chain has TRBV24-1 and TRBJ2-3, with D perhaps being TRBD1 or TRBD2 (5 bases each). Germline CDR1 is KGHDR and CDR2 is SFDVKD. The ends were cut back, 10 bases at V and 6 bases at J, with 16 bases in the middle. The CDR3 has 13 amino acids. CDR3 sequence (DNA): TGTGCCACGGGGACCGGCTCTCGGGATACGCAGTATTTT. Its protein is CATGTGSRDTQYF.

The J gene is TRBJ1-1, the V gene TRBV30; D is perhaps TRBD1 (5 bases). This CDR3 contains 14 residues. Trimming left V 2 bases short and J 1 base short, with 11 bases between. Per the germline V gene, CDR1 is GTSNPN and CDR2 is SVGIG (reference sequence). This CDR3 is CAWSTGQGNTEAFF. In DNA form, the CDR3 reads TGTGCCTGGAGTACGGGGCAGGGGAACACTGAAGCTTTCTTT.

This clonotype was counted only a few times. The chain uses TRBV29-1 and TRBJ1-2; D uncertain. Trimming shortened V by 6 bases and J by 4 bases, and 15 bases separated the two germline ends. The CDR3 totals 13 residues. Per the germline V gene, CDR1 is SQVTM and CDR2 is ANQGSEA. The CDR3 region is CSVQPRGRYGYTF. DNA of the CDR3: TGCAGCGTCCAGCCTCGGGGTCGCTATGGCTACACCTTC.

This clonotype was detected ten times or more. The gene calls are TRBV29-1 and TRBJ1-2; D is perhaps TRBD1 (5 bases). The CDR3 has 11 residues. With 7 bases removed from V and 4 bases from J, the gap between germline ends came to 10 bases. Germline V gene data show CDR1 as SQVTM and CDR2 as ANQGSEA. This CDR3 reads CSAMDIYGYTF. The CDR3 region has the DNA TGCAGCGCCATGGACATCTATGGCTACACCTTC.

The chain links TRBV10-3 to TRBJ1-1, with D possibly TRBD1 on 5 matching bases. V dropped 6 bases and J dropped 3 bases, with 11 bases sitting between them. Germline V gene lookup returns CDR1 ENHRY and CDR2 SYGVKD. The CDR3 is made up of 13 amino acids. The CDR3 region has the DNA TGTGCCATCAGCCTATCACAGGACACTGAAGCTTTCTTT. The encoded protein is CAISLSQDTEAFF.

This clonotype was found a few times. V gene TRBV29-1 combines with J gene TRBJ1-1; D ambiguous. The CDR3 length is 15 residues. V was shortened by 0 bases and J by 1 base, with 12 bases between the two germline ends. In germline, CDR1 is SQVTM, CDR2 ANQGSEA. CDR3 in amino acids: CSVEDPFRENTEAFF. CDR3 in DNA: TGCAGCGTTGAAGACCCTTTCCGGGAGAACACTGAAGCTTTCTTT.

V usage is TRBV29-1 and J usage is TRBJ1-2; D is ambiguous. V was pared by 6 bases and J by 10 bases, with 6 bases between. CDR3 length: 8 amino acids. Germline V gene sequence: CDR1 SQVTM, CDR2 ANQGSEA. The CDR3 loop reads CSVDLYTF. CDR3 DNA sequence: TGCAGCGTGGATCTCTACACCTTC.

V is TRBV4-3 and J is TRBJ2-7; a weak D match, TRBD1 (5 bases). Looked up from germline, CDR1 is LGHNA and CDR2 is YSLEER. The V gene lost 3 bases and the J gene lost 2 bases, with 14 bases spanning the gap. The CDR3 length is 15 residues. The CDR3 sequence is CASSHGREEPYEQYF. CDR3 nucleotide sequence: TGCGCCAGCAGCCACGGCAGGGAAGAACCCTACGAGCAGTACTTC.

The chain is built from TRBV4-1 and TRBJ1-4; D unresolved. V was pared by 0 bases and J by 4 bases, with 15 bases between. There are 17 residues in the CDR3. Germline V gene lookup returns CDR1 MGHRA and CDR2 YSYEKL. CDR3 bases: TGCGCCAGCAGCCAAGATCTCCTTTCGGGGTTTAATGAAAAACTGTTTTTT. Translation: CASSQDLLSGFNEKLFF.

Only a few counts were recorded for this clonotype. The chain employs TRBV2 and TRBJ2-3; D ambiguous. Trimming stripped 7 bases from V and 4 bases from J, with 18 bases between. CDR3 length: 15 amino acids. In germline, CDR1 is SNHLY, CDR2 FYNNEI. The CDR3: CASTGASLGADTQYF. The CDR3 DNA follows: TGTGCCAGCACCGGAGCTAGTCTAGGCGCAGATACGCAGTATTTT. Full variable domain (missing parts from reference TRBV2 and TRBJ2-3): EPEVTQTPSHQVTQMGQEVILRCVPISNHLYFYWYRQILGQKVEFLVSFYNNEISEKSEIFDDQFSVERPDGSNFTLKIRSTKLEDSAMYFCASTGASLGADTQYFGPGTRLTVL.

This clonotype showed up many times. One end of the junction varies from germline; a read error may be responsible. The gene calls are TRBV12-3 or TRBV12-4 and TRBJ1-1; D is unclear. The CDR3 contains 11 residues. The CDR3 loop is CASSLGPEAFF. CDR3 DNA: TGTGCCAGCAGCTTAGGCCCTGAAGCTTTCTTT.

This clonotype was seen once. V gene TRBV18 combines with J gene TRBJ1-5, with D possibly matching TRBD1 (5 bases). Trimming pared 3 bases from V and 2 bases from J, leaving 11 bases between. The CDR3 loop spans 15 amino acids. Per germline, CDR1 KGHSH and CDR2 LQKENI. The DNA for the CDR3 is TGTGCCAGCTCACCGGGCAGGGACGGCAATCAGCCCCAGCATTTT. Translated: CASSPGRDGNQPQHF.

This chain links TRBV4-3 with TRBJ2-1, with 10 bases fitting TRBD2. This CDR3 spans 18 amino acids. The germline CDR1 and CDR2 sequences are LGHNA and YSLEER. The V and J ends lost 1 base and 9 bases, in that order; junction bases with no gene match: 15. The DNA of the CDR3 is TGCGCCAGCAGCCAAGTCCGTCCTAGCGGGAGTAGACTGAGTGAGCAGTTCTTC. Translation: CASSQVRPSGSRLSEQFF.

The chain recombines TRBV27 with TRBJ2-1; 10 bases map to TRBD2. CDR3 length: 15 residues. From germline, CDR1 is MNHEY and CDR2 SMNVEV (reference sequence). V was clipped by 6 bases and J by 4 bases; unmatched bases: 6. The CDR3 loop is CASRLLAGTYNEQFF. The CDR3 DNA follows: TGTGCCAGCAGGCTACTAGCGGGGACGTACAATGAGCAGTTCTTC.

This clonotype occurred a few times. The CDR3 protein is CASSLRDRQRPNYGYTF. The CDR3 DNA sequence: TGTGCCAGCAGCCTCCGGGACAGGCAGAGACCTAACTATGGCTACACCTTC. This rearrangement joins TRBV7-8 to TRBJ1-2, with 8 positions matching TRBD1. The V and J ends lost 5 bases and 0 bases, in that order; junction bases with no gene match: 11. This CDR3 comprises 17 residues. Germline CDR1 and CDR2: SGHVS and FQNEAQ.

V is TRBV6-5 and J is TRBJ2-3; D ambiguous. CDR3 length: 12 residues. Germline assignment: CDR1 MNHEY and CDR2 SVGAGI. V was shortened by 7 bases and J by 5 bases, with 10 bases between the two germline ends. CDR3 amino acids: CASKPLGDTQYF. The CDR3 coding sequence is TGTGCCAGCAAGCCCCTGGGAGATACGCAGTATTTT.

The CDR3 sequence is CASRYRGLVGSPLHF. CDR3 nucleotide sequence: TGTGCCAGCAGATACAGGGGGCTTGTAGGATCACCCCTCCACTTT. The chain uses TRBV28 and TRBJ1-6; 9 positions agree with TRBD1. This CDR3 contains 15 residues. Looked up from germline, CDR1 is MDHEN and CDR2 is SYDVKM. J was trimmed by 10 bases and V by 6 bases; bases with no gene match: 10.

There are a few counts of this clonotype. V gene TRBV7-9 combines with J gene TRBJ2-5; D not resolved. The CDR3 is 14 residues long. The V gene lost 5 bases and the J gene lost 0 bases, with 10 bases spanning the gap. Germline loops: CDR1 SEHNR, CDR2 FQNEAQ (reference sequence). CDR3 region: CASSPQQYQETQYF. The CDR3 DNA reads TGTGCCAGCAGCCCTCAGCAGTACCAAGAGACCCAGTACTTC. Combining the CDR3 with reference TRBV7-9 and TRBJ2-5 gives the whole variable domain DTGVSQNPRHKITKRGQNVTFRCDPISEHNRLYWYRQTLGQGPEFLTYFQNEAQLEKSRLLSDRFSAERPKGSFSTLEIQRTEQGDSAMYLCASSPQQYQETQYFGPGTRLLVL.

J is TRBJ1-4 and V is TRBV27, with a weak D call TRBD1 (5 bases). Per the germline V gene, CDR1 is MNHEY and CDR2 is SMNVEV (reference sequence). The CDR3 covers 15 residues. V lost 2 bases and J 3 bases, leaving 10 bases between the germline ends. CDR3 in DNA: TGTGCCAGCAGTTTAGGGGCAGGAGCTAATGAAAAACTGTTTTTT. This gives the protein CASSLGAGANEKLFF.

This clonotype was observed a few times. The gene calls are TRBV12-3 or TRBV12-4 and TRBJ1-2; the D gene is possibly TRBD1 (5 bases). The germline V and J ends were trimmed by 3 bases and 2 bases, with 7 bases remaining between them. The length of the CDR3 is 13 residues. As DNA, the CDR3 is TGTGCCAGCAGTTTCAGACAGAACTATGGCTACACCTTC. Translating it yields CASSFRQNYGYTF.

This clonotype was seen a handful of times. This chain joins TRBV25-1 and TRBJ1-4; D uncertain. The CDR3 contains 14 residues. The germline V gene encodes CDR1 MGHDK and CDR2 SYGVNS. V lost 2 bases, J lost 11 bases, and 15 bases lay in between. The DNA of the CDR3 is TGTGCCAGCAGTGAACTCCCAGGAGTAGGGAAACTGTTTTTT. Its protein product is CASSELPGVGKLFF.

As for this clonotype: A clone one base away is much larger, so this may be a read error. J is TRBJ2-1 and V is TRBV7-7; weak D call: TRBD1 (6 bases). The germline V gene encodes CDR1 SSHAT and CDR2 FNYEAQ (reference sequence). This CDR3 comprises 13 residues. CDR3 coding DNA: TGTGCTAGCAGCACAGGGCAGTTGAATGAGCGGTTCTTC. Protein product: CASSTGQLNERFF.

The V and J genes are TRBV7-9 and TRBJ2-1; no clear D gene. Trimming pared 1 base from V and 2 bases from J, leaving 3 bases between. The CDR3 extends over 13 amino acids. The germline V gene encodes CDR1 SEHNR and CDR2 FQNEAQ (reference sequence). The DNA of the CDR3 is TGTGCCAGCAGCTTAGTTGCCTACAATGAGCAGTTCTTC. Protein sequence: CASSLVAYNEQFF. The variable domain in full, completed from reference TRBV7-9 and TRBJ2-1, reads DTGVSQNPRHKITKRGQNVTFRCDPISEHNRLYWYRQTLGQGPEFLTYFQNEAQLEKSRLLSDRFSAERPKGSFSTLEIQRTEQGDSAMYLCASSLVAYNEQFFGPGTRLTVL.

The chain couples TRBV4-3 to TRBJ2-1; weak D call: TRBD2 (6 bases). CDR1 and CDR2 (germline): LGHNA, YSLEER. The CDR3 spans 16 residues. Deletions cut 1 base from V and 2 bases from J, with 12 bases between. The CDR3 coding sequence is TGCGCCAGCAGCCAAGTAGCGGCCTCTCCCTACAATGAGCAGTTCTTC. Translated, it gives CASSQVAASPYNEQFF.